One and the same sample provided the 14 T cell receptor beta chains below, sequenced in a study of regulatory T cells in long-lasting Graves disease. Time point reported: persistent/refractory GD, antithyroid drugs over 5 years with positive TRAb. RNA isolated from PBMCs was used to make the TCR library. Relying on iRepertoire HTBI primers and Arm-PCR of CDR3 regions, the team built TCR beta libraries. Via MiXCR, TCRdb re-called the multiplex PCR reads, giving one row per CDR3 protein. The sample lists about 470,000 distinct CDR3 sequences, more than 20% occurring once. Specimen: peripheral blood mononuclear cells (PBMCs), collected when the disease was refractory, from a patient treated with antithyroid drugs. These receptors were obtained from a female donor with Graves disease.

This clonotype appeared many times. The chain links TRBV15 to TRBJ1-4, with 8 bases lining up with TRBD1. After removal of 3 bases from V and 4 bases from J, the junction contained 7 bases not matched to a gene. The CDR3 is 16 residues long. The germline V gene has CDR1 LNHNV and CDR2 YYDKDF (reference sequence). CDR3 coding DNA: TGTGCCACCAGCAGTGAACCGGGACAGGTTAATGAAAAACTGTTTTTT. Its translation is CATSSEPGQVNEKLFF. Based on the CDR3 plus reference TRBV15 and TRBJ1-4, the full variable domain is DAMVIQNPRYQVTQFGKPVTLSCSQTLNHNVMYWYQQKSSQAPKLLFHYYDKDFNNEADTPDNFQSRRPNTSFCFLDIRSPGLGDTAMYLCATSSEPGQVNEKLFFGSGTQLSVL.

This clonotype was seen only a few times. This sequence joins TRBV7-9 and TRBJ1-6; tentatively, D is TRBD1 (6 bases). CDR1 and CDR2 (germline): SEHNR, FQNEAQ (reference sequence). V lost 3 bases, J lost 7 bases, and 13 bases lay in between. The CDR3 is 15 amino acids. In DNA, the CDR3 is TGTGCCAGCAGCTTGGACGGGACATCAAATTCACCCCTCCACTTT. Amino acid sequence: CASSLDGTSNSPLHF.

This chain links TRBV29-1 with TRBJ2-1; 11 nucleotides match TRBD2. Germline V gene data show CDR1 as SQVTM and CDR2 as ANQGSEA. This CDR3 contains 18 residues. The junction had 18 bases not matched to a gene; V was cut back by 4 bases and J by 7 bases. The CDR3 is CSVVSPIVTSGTSNEQFF. Here the CDR3 DNA reads TGCAGCGTTGTTTCCCCGATCGTGACTAGCGGGACGAGTAATGAGCAGTTCTTC.

This clonotype was seen once. This rearrangement joins TRBV7-6 to TRBJ2-5; 7 nucleotides align to TRBD1. Germline trimming cut 8 bases from V and 2 bases from J; bases unmatched to any gene: 11. The germline V gene encodes CDR1 SGHVS and CDR2 FNYEAQ. CDR3 size: 15 residues. The CDR3 loop is CASVDGGQPQETQYF. CDR3 DNA: TGTGCCAGCGTCGATGGGGGACAGCCTCAAGAGACCCAGTACTTC.

The CDR3 reads CASSVGRPLAGGSGANVLTF. The CDR3 DNA is TGTGCCAGCAGTGTGGGGAGACCCTTAGCGGGAGGATCTGGGGCCAACGTCCTGACTTTC. The genes are TRBV2 and TRBJ2-6, with 10 bases identical to TRBD2. Germline assignment: CDR1 SNHLY and CDR2 FYNNEI. The CDR3 sequence is 20 residues long. V shed 4 bases and J 1 base; nucleotides not matched to a gene: 13.

The chain has TRBV4-1 and TRBJ2-7, with D unclear. The CDR3 is 15 residues long. Looked up from germline, CDR1 is MGHRA and CDR2 is YSYEKL. V shed 3 bases and J shed 7 bases, with 19 bases lying between them. The CDR3 DNA sequence: TGCGCCAGCAGCCACAGCGCAACGGGCAATGGGGAGCAGTACTTC. Translation gives CASSHSATGNGEQYF.

Here the CDR3 reads CSARDSDSSYEQYF. CDR3 DNA sequence: TGCAGTGCTAGAGATTCAGACAGCTCCTACGAGCAGTACTTC. The rearrangement joins TRBV20-1 to TRBJ2-7; D might be TRBD1 (5 bases). In germline, CDR1 is DFQATT, CDR2 SNEGSKA (reference sequence). CDR3 size: 14 residues. V lost 0 bases to trimming and J lost 0 bases, with 9 bases between them.

This clonotype showed up many times. The gene calls are TRBV15 and TRBJ2-6; D call uncertain. The CDR3 spans 13 residues. With 7 bases removed from V and 2 bases from J, the gap between germline ends came to 6 bases. The V gene's germline CDR1 is LNHNV and CDR2 YYDKDF (reference sequence). This CDR3 reads CATKETGANVLTF. The CDR3 DNA reads as TGTGCCACCAAAGAGACTGGGGCCAACGTCCTGACTTTC.

This clonotype was seen at least ten times. The V call is TRBV10-3, the J call TRBJ2-5, with 15 bases aligning to TRBD2. This CDR3 contains 16 residues. Germline trimming cut 2 bases from V and 5 bases from J; bases unmatched to any gene: 3. From germline, CDR1 is ENHRY and CDR2 SYGVKD. CDR3 residues: CAISETGLAGGETQYF. The DNA for the CDR3 is TGTGCCATCAGTGAGACTGGACTAGCGGGAGGGGAGACCCAGTACTTC.

Ten or more counts support this clonotype. This chain connects TRBV28 to TRBJ2-2; D is unclear. V was pared by 4 bases and J by 0 bases, with 9 bases between. Germline V gene lookup returns CDR1 MDHEN and CDR2 SYDVKM. CDR3 length: 15 residues. The CDR3 sequence: CASSSRLTNTGELFF. DNA of the CDR3: TGTGCCAGCAGTTCCCGATTAACGAACACCGGGGAGCTGTTTTTT.

The sample holds a few counts of this clonotype. The chain recombines TRBV4-1 with TRBJ2-5, with 8 positions matching TRBD1. The V and J ends lost 1 base and 5 bases, in that order; junction bases with no gene match: 3. Germline V gene data show CDR1 as MGHRA and CDR2 as YSYEKL. This CDR3 has 14 residues. The CDR3 spells CASSQGTGFETQYF. The DNA of the CDR3 is TGCGCCAGCAGCCAAGGGACAGGGTTCGAGACCCAGTACTTC.

This clonotype was counted between two and nine times. The chain links TRBV14 to TRBJ2-7, with 8 bases lining up with TRBD2. Germline-derived CDR1 and CDR2 are SGHDN and FVKESK. CDR3 length equals 15 residues. J was trimmed by 2 bases and V by 5 bases; bases with no gene match: 8. Here the CDR3 DNA reads TGTGCCAGCAGCGAAGTAGGAGCGGGAGCCTACGAGCAGTACTTC. It is translated as CASSEVGAGAYEQYF.

The V gene is TRBV19, the J gene TRBJ1-1, with D maybe TRBD1 (5 bases). Germline CDR1 LNHDA, CDR2 SQIVND (reference sequence). V lost 5 bases, J lost 0 bases, and 16 bases lay in between. This CDR3 contains 16 residues. The CDR3 loop is CASSPSPQELNTEAFF. The DNA of the CDR3 is TGTGCCAGTAGTCCCTCACCACAGGAGTTGAACACTGAAGCTTTCTTT.

Ten or more counts support this clonotype. The chain is built from TRBV28 and TRBJ1-6; D gene uncertain. There are 20 residues in the CDR3. Germline V CDR1 and CDR2: MDHEN, SYDVKM. V lost 9 bases, J lost 10 bases, and 37 bases lay in between. The CDR3 spells CARDPSQEGYRSVFISPLHF. The CDR3 bases are TGTGCCAGGGACCCAAGCCAAGAAGGATATCGGTCGGTTTTTATCTCACCCCTCCACTTT.